This T cell receptor (beta chain) was found in a study of neoadjuvant anti-PD-1 for oral cavity cancer. Turning to the study itself: Patients without progression received a fourth nivolumab dose around day 43, then surgical resection on days 50-56. Whole-study results and caveats: Higher pretreatment blood Treg/Th17 ratios correlated with higher pretreatment blood and lower post-treatment tumor TCRbeta clonality.

Regarding this clone: Its antigen remains unknown.

V lost 1 base and J 4 bases, leaving 11 bases between the germline ends. Germline loops: CDR1 MNHNS, CDR2 SASEGT. The CDR3 contains 14 residues. Cohort: HPV-negative, locally advanced oral cavity squamous cell carcinoma patients. Most PBMC samples had about 520 ng input DNA in six replicates. Produced via immunoSEQ multiplex PCR; TCRdb's table is partial and in-frame only. This table has tens of thousands of clones, around 83% appearing once. The source of this sequence is a person aged 40 to 85 with oral cavity squamous cell carcinoma. The chain carries TRBV6-1 and TRBJ2-7; D possibly uses TRBD1 or TRBD2 (6 bases each). Specimen: PBMCs, collected before nivolumab (anti-PD-1) treatment. The DNA for the CDR3 is TGTGCCAGCAGTGAAGTCGGGGGCATTTACGAGCAGTACTTC. Translated: CASSEVGGIYEQYF.